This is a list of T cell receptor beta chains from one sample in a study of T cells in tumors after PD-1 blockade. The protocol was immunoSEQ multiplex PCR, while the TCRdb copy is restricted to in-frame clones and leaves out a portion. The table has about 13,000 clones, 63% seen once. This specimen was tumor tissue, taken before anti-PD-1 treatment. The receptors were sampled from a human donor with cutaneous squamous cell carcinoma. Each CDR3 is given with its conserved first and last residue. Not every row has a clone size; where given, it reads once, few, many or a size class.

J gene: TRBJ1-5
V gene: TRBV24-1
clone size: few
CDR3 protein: CATGGDSNQPQHF

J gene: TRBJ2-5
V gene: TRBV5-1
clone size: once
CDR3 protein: CASSFQSHWSQYF

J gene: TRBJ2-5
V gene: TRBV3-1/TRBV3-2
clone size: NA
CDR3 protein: CASSFLETQYF

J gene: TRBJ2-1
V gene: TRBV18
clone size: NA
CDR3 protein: CASSRNLLYNEQFF

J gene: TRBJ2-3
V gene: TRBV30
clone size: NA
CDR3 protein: CAWTITGGTDTQYF

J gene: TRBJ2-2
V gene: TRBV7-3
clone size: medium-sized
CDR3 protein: CASSPGLGNTGELFF

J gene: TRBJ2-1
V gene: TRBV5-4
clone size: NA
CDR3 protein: CASSSIIGRGSYNEQFF

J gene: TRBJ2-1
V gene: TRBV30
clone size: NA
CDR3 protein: CASRDRRFYNEQFF

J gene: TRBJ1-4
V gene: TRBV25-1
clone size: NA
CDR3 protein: CASSDPRGPNEKLFF

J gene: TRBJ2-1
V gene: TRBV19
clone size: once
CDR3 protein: CASSGGSGVYNEQFF

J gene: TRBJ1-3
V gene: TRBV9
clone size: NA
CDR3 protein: CASSGGEGASTGNTIYF

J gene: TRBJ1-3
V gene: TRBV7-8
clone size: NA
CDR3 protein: CASSLTGSGNTIYF

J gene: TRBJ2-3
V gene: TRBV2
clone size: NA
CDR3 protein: CASSDGGRGSRDTQYF

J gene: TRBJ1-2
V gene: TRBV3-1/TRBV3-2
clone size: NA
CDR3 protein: CASSRNGGYTF

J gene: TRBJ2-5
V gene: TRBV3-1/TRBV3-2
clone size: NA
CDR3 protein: CASSPRGGGALLGETQYF

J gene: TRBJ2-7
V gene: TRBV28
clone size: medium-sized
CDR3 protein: CASKGRGTYEQYF

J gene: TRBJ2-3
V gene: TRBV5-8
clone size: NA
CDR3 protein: CASSLAPIGLAGGTDTQYF